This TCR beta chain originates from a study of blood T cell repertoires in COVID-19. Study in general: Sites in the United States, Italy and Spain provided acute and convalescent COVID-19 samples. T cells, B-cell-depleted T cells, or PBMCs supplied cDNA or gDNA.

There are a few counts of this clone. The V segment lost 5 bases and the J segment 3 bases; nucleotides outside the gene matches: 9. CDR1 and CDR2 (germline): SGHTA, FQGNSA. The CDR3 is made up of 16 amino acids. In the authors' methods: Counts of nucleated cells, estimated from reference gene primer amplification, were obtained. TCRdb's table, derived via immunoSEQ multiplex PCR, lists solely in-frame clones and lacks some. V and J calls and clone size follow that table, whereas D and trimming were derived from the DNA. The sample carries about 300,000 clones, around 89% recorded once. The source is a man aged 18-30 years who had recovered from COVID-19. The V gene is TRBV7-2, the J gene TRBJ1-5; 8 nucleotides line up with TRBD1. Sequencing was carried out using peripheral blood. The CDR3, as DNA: TGTGCCAGCAGCCCCCGGTCAGGGGGCGCCAATCAGCCCCAGCATTTT. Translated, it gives CASSPRSGGANQPQHF.